This is a list of T cell receptor beta chains from one sample in a study of blood T cell repertoires in COVID-19. Repertoires were generated with immunoSEQ multiplex PCR, while TCRdb's copy carries only in-frame clones and drops some. The sample records around 140,000 clones, 86% being singletons. Sequencing input: peripheral blood. The receptors were sampled from a woman between 55 and 75 years old with acute or convalescent COVID-19. CDR3s include the opening cysteine and the closing phenylalanine or tryptophan. D genes are given only for firm matches. Not all rows give a size; the values are once, few, many and, for expanded clones, a class.

TRBV14,-,once,TRBJ2-1,14,CASSQVRSYNEQFF,TGTGCCAGCAGCCAAGTCCGCTCCTACAATGAGCAGTTCTTC
TRBV4-1,TRBD1,few,TRBJ1-5,15,CASSQGDRENQPQHF,TGCGCCAGCAGCCAAGGAGACAGGGAGAATCAGCCCCAGCATTTT
TRBV18,-,-,TRBJ1-6,14,CASSPQGETAPLHF,TGTGCCAGCTCACCACAGGGGGAAACGGCACCCCTCCACTTT
TRBV19,-,-,TRBJ2-3,13,CASSMSGTDTQYF,TGTGCCAGTAGTATGTCCGGCACAGATACGCAGTATTTT
TRBV6-1,TRBD1,-,TRBJ2-1,12,CASSEDRGRRFF,TGTGCCAGCAGTGAAGATAGGGGGCGGCGGTTCTTC
TRBV5-1,TRBD2,-,TRBJ2-1,15,CASSPGLAGVDEQFF,TGCGCCAGCAGCCCTGGACTAGCGGGGGTAGATGAGCAGTTCTTC
TRBV5-1,-,-,TRBJ1-2,13,CASSLRTSYGYTF,TGCGCCAGCAGCTTGCGGACATCTTATGGCTACACCTTC
TRBV14,-,-,TRBJ1-1,13,CASSQEAAAEAFF,TGTGCCAGCAGCCAAGAAGCCGCGGCTGAAGCTTTCTTT
TRBV14,-,few,TRBJ1-2,13,CASSDKPLRGYTF,TGTGCCAGCAGCGACAAGCCCCTTCGTGGCTACACCTTC
TRBV5-5,TRBD1,-,TRBJ1-3,14,CASNQGAPGNTIYF,TGTGCCAGCAACCAGGGGGCGCCAGGAAACACCATATATTTT
TRBV19,TRBD2,-,TRBJ2-2,19,CASSITSGGTFSYTGELFF,TGTGCCAGTAGTATAACTAGCGGGGGGACCTTTTCGTACACCGGGGAGCTGTTTTTT
TRBV4-3,-,-,TRBJ2-2,16,CASSQDPGANTGELFF,TGCGCCAGCAGCCAAGATCCGGGGGCGAACACCGGGGAGCTGTTTTTT
TRBV4-3,-,-,TRBJ2-1,15,CASSHLTGSYNEQFF,TGCGCCAGCAGCCACCTTACAGGGAGCTACAATGAGCAGTTCTTC
TRBV24-1,-,-,TRBJ2-2,16,CATMTGGYSDTGELFF,TGTGCCACTATGACTGGAGGGTATTCTGACACCGGGGAGCTGTTTTTT
TRBV13,TRBD1,-,TRBJ1-2,14,CASSLGSTGDGYTF,TGTGCCAGCAGCTTAGGTTCGACAGGGGATGGCTACACCTTC
TRBV4-3,-,-,TRBJ2-3,19,CASSQDSGGHFRRTDTQYF,TGCGCCAGCAGCCAAGATTCCGGCGGCCACTTTCGACGCACAGATACGCAGTATTTT
TRBV9,TRBD1,-,TRBJ2-1,15,CASSEDGQGANEQFF,TGTGCCAGCAGCGAGGATGGACAGGGGGCCAATGAGCAGTTCTTC
TRBV2,-,-,TRBJ2-2,16,CASSGYAGTNTGELFF,TGTGCCAGCAGTGGGTACGCGGGGACGAACACCGGGGAGCTGTTTTTT
TRBV7-9,TRBD1,-,TRBJ2-5,16,CASSLVGTGVKETQYF,TGTGCCAGCAGCTTAGTAGGGACAGGGGTAAAAGAGACCCAGTACTTC
TRBV2,-,-,TRBJ1-2,14,CASRAGIKVRGYTF,TGTGCCAGCAGGGCAGGGATTAAGGTTCGAGGCTACACCTTC
TRBV7-6,-,-,TRBJ2-4,17,CASSSIPGRGAKNIQYF,TGTGCCAGCAGCTCCATTCCCGGAAGAGGGGCCAAAAACATTCAGTACTTC
TRBV11-3,-,-,TRBJ1-3,16,CASSLARGSSGNTIYF,TGTGCCAGCAGCTTAGCCCGGGGGTCCTCTGGAAACACCATATATTTT
TRBV5-4,-,-,TRBJ2-7,14,CASSLQGSVYEQYF,TGTGCCAGCAGCTTGCAGGGTTCTGTTTACGAGCAGTACTTC
TRBV15,-,-,TRBJ2-7,15,CATSRDKFNSNEQYF,TGTGCCACCAGCAGAGATAAATTTAACAGCAACGAGCAGTACTTC
TRBV11-2,-,-,TRBJ1-1,13,CASSFGGASEAFF,TGTGCCAGCAGCTTTGGGGGCGCATCTGAAGCTTTCTTT
TRBV11-3,-,once,TRBJ1-2,13,CASSAGQFYGYTF,TGTGCCAGCAGCGCCGGACAGTTCTATGGCTACACCTTC
TRBV19,TRBD2,-,TRBJ2-5,13,CASGRGRRETQYF,TGTGCCAGTGGGAGGGGCAGACGGGAGACCCAGTACTTC
TRBV7-2,-,-,TRBJ1-1,14,CASSLQGGNTEAFF,TGTGCCAGCAGCTTACAGGGAGGGAACACTGAAGCTTTCTTT
TRBV6-5,TRBD1,few,TRBJ2-7,15,CASSRRQGSDYEQYF,TGTGCCAGCAGCCGAAGACAGGGGTCGGACTACGAGCAGTACTTC
TRBV12-5,TRBD1,-,TRBJ2-5,14,CASGSGQGQETQYF,TGTGCTAGTGGTTCGGGACAGGGGCAAGAGACCCAGTACTTC
TRBV12-5,-,-,TRBJ1-1,15,CASGSPSQLNTEAFF,TGTGCTAGTGGTTCCCCCTCACAGTTGAACACTGAAGCTTTCTTT
TRBV27,TRBD1,-,TRBJ2-5,15,CASSSKTGALETQYF,TGTGCCAGCAGTTCCAAGACAGGGGCGCTGGAGACCCAGTACTTC
TRBV27,-,-,TRBJ1-1,16,CASSFIGGGRYTEAFF,TGTGCCAGCTCCTTCATAGGGGGGGGTCGATACACTGAAGCTTTCTTT
TRBV5-5,-,-,TRBJ2-1,16,CASSLSLGQSYNEQFF,TGTGCCAGCAGCCTCAGCCTGGGCCAGAGTTACAATGAGCAGTTCTTC
TRBV28,-,-,TRBJ2-3,16,CASSLFQGEREDTQYF,TGTGCCAGCAGTTTATTTCAGGGGGAGCGGGAGGATACGCAGTATTTT
TRBV10-2,-,-,TRBJ1-4,16,CASSDGRGVTNEKLFF,TGCGCCAGCAGCGACGGGAGAGGAGTCACTAATGAAAAACTGTTTTTT
TRBV28,TRBD1,-,TRBJ2-7,16,CASTTGALGEGYEQYF,TGTGCCAGCACCACAGGGGCCCTAGGTGAGGGCTACGAGCAGTACTTC
TRBV12-3/TRBV12-4,-,few,TRBJ2-7,13,CASSSTVSYEQYF,TGTGCCAGCAGCTCGACTGTGTCCTACGAGCAGTACTTC
TRBV28,-,-,TRBJ2-2,11,CASKDSGELFF,TGTGCCAGCAAGGACTCCGGGGAGCTGTTTTTT
TRBV2,TRBD1,-,TRBJ2-7,16,CASRPTPGQGAYEQYF,TGTGCCAGCAGGCCGACTCCGGGACAGGGGGCTTACGAGCAGTACTTC
TRBV7-8,-,-,TRBJ1-1,16,CASSLFAAGKNTEAFF,TGTGCCAGCAGCTTATTCGCGGCAGGGAAGAACACTGAAGCTTTCTTT
TRBV28,TRBD2,-,TRBJ2-5,18,CASSPGLAGLGGVETQYF,TGTGCCAGCAGCCCGGGACTAGCCGGCTTGGGCGGGGTAGAGACCCAGTACTTC
TRBV4-1,TRBD1,-,TRBJ2-2,19,CASSQPGQEVIANTGELFF,TGCGCCAGCAGCCAACCGGGACAGGAGGTAATCGCGAACACCGGGGAGCTGTTTTTT
TRBV6-5,TRBD1,-,TRBJ1-5,14,CATRKMRGPQPQHF,TGTGCCACCAGGAAGATGAGGGGGCCACAGCCCCAGCATTTT
TRBV19,TRBD1,-,TRBJ1-3,14,CASSPTGNGNTIYF,TGTGCCAGTAGCCCGACAGGGAACGGAAACACCATATATTTT